A selection of T cell receptor beta chains follows, all from one sample in a study of T cells after somatic rescue of genetic block. Here immunoSEQ multiplex PCR was the method, and the copy in TCRdb shows in-frame clones only, minus some. The sample lists some 15,000 clones; 71% were seen once. The sample consisted of peripheral blood mononuclear cells (PBMCs). The receptors were gathered from a man younger than 35. Both conserved end residues are trimmed from each CDR3. Rows may omit the clone size; those that give it use once, few, many or a size class.

TRBJ2-3 | TRBV19 | once | ASSRGWQDTQY
TRBJ2-7 | TRBV10-3 | . | AITMGDRMIYEQY
TRBJ1-2 | TRBV6-5 | . | ASTPGPNYGYT
TRBJ2-7 | TRBV20-1 | . | SASSSYEQY
TRBJ1-2 | TRBV5-8 | . | ASSSGQGARYGYT
TRBJ2-5 | TRBV12-5 | once | ASGLATQGRETQY
TRBJ2-7 | TRBV11-2 | . | ASSPGLAGEQY
TRBJ2-1 | TRBV4-2 | . | ASSQAVDWAGSKQF
TRBJ1-6 | TRBV5-1 | . | ASSLEDRSSYNSPLH
TRBJ2-7 | TRBV2 | few | ASSSFDRTVEQY
TRBJ1-4 | TRBV28 | . | ASSGRDSSNEKLF
TRBJ2-7 | TRBV11-2 | . | ASSLGASVSYEQY
TRBJ2-1 | TRBV7-3 | . | ASSALAGEYNEQF
TRBJ1-1 | TRBV10-3 | few | AISDRVGTEAF
TRBJ1-2 | TRBV6-6 | few | ASRGDRGLYGYT
TRBJ1-5 | TRBV2 | . | ASSEVGQGVSGNQPQH
TRBJ2-3 | TRBV11-2 | . | ASSIYDTQY
TRBJ2-1 | TRBV19 | . | ASSISRAGLPGSSYNEQF
TRBJ1-2 | TRBV27 | . | ASSSGQGAHT
TRBJ2-7 | TRBV5-1 | . | ASSLAGADPLTYEQY